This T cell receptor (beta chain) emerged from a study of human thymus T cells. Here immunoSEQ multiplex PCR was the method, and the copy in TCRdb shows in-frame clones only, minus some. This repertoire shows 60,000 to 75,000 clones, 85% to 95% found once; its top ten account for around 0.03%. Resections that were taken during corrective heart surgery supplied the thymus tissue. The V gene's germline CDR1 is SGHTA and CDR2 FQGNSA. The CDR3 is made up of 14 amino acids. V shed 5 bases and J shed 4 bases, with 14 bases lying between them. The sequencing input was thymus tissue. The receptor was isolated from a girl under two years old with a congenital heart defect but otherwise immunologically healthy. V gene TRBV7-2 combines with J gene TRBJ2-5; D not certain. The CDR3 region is CASSPRRGRETQYF. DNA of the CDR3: TGTGCCAGCAGCCCCCGGCGTGGTCGAGAGACCCAGTACTTC.